This T cell receptor beta chain was recovered during a study of blood T cell repertoires in COVID-19. As for the study in general: T cells, B-cell-depleted T cells, or PBMCs supplied cDNA or gDNA.

This clone appeared a single time. Original methodology: Nucleated cell counts were estimated from reference gene primer amplification. The table came from immunoSEQ multiplex PCR; TCRdb's copy has only in-frame clones and leaves some out. V and J calls and clone size are those listed in that table; D and trimming were worked out from the DNA. The sample has roughly 70,000 clones, about four fifths seen once. Germline V lookup: CDR1 LGHNA, CDR2 YNFKEQ. This CDR3 is 16 amino acids long. The V gene end was trimmed by 0 bases and the J gene end by 5 bases; junction bases not matched to a gene: 6. This TCR derives from a human donor in a cohort sampled during active COVID-19. This chain connects TRBV4-2 to TRBJ2-3; 9 nucleotides agree with TRBD2. The sequenced sample was peripheral blood. The DNA for the CDR3 is TGTGCCAGCAGCCAAGATATTAGCGGGAGAGAAGATACGCAGTATTTT. This gives the protein CASSQDISGREDTQYF.